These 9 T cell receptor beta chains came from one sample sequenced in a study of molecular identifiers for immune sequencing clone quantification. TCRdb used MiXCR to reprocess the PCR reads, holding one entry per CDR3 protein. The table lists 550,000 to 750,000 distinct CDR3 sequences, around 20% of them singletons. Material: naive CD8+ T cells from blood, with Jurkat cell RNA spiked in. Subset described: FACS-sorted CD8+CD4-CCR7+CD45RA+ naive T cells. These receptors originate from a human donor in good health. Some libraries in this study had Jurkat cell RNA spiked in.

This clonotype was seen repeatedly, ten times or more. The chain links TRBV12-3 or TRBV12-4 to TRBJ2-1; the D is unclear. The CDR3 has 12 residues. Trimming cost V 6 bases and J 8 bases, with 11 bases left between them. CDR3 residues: CASSLGFDEQFF. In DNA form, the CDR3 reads TGTGCCAGCAGCCTAGGGTTCGATGAGCAGTTCTTC.

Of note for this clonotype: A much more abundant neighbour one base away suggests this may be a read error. The CDR3 DNA follows: TGTGCCAGCAGCCAATCGGGCAGACCCAGTTTAGAGGGCTACACCTTC. Translated: CASSQSGRPSLEGYTF. V gene TRBV16 combines with J gene TRBJ1-2; unclear D gene. The CDR3 sequence is 16 residues long. Germline CDR1 and CDR2: KGHSY and FQNENV. V lost 0 bases to trimming and J lost 8 bases, with 19 bases between them.

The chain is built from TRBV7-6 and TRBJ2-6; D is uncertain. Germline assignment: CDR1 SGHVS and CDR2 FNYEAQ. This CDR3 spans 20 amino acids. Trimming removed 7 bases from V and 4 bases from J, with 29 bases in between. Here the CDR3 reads CASNSDILSARWSGANVLTF. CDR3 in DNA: TGTGCCAGCAACTCCGACATCCTCAGCGCCAGGTGGTCAGGGGCCAACGTCCTGACTTTC. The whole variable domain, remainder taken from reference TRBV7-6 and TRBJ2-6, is GAGVSQSPRYKVTKRGQDVALRCDPISGHVSLYWYRQALGQGPEFLTYFNYEAQQDKSGLPNDRFSAERPEGSISTLTIQRTEQRDSAMYRCASNSDILSARWSGANVLTFGAGSRLTVL.

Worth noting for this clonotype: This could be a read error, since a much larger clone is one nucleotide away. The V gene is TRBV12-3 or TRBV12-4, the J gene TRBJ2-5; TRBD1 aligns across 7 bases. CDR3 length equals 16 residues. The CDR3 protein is CTSSPDRARGQETQYF. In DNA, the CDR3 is TGTACCAGCAGCCCAGACAGGGCTAGGGGCCAAGAGACCCAGTACTTC.

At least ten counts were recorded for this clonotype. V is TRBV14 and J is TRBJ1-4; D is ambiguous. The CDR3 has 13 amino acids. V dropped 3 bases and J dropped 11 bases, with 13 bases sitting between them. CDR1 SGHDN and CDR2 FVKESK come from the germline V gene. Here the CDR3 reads CASSHPGMRKLFF. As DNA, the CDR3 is TGTGCCAGCAGCCATCCGGGGATGAGGAAACTGTTTTTT.

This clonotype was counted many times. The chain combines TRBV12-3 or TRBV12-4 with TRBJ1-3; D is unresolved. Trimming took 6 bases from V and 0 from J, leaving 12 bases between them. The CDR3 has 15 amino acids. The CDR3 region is CASREQQSSGNTIYF. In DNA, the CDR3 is TGTGCCAGCAGGGAACAACAGAGCTCTGGAAACACCATATATTTT.

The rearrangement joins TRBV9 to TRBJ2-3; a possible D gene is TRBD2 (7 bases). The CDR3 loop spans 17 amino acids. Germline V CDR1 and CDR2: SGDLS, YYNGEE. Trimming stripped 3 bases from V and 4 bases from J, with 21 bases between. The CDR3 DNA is TGTGCCAGCAGCGCTAGCCTGGGGGGGCGCCCCCCAGATACGCAGTATTTT. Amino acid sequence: CASSASLGGRPPDTQYF.

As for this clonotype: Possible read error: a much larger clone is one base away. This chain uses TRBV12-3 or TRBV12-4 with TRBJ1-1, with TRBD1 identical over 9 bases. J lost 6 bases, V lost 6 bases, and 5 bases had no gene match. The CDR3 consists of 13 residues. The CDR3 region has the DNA TGTGCCAGCAGGGACAGGGGTGATCCTGAAGCTTTCTTT. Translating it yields CASRDRGDPEAFF.

CDR3: CASSTRTIYEQYF. CDR3 nucleotide sequence: TGTGCCAGCAGTACAAGGACTATCTACGAGCAGTACTTC. The V and J genes are TRBV28 and TRBJ2-7; a weak D match, TRBD2 (6 bases). CDR1 MDHEN and CDR2 SYDVKM come from the germline V gene. This CDR3 comprises 13 residues. V was shortened by 5 bases and J by 3 bases, with 11 bases between the two germline ends.